This T cell receptor (beta chain) came from a study of beta chain features in type 1 diabetes. Study-wide background: Examination spanned 100 million to 130 million sorted cells from all samples. Study-level findings and limits: Naive, central memory and Treg TCRB repertoires seemed to resemble each other more closely in patients than they did in healthy donors. Significant though moderate, a shortening of TCRB CDR3s appeared in all four CD4+ subsets of Type 1 diabetes patients. For patients and controls alike, PCR might favor shorter templates to the same degree.

Note on this clone: What it recognizes is unknown. Additional DNA sequences in this sample encode the identical CDR3.

The CDR3 spans 13 residues. V lost 5 bases and J lost 1; bases outside the gene matches: 1. CDR1 and CDR2 (germline): LNHNV, YYDKDF (reference sequence). Reverse transcribing all isolated RNA meant expressed TCRB transcripts were sequenced. Repertoires were generated with immunoSEQ multiplex PCR, while TCRdb's copy carries only in-frame clones and drops some. The sample consists of about 230,000 clones, around 15% of them appearing once. Averaging approximately 120 mL, one heparinised blood draw came from each individual donor. This sequence originates from a man in his thirties or forties with type 1 diabetes. The sequenced sample consisted of naive CD4+ T cells from blood. The chain employs TRBV15 and TRBJ2-5; 7 positions match TRBD1. The CDR3 nucleotides are TGTGCCACCAGCCGGGACAGCCAAGAGACCCAGTACTTC. Its protein product is CATSRDSQETQYF.